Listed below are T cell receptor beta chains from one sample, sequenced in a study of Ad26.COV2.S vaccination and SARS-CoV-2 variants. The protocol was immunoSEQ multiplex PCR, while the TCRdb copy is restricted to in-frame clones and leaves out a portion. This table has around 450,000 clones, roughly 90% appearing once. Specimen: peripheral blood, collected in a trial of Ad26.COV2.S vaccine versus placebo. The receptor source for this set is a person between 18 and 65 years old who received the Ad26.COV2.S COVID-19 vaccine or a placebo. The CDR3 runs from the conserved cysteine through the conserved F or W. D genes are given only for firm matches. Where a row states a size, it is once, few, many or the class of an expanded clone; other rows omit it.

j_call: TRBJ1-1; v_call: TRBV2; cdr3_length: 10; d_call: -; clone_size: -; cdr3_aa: CASGGGEAFF; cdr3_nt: TGTGCCAGCGGGGGAGGGGAAGCTTTCTTT
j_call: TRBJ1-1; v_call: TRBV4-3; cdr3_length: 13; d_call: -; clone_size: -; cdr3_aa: CASSQDWATEAFF; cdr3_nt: TGCGCCAGCAGCCAAGATTGGGCCACTGAAGCTTTCTTT
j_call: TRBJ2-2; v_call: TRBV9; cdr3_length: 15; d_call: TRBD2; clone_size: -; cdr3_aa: CASSQSWREIGELFF; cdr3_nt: TGTGCCAGCAGTCAGTCCTGGCGGGAGATCGGGGAGCTGTTTTTT
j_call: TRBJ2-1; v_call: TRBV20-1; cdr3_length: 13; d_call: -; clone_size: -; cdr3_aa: CSASLPGLTLRFF; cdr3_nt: TGCAGTGCTAGTTTACCCGGACTTACCCTTAGGTTCTTC
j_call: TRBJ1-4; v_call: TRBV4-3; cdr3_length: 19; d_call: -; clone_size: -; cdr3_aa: CASSQSLLLGNLNNEKLFF; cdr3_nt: TGCGCCAGCAGCCAGTCCCTCCTTCTTGGGAACCTGAATAATGAAAAACTGTTTTTT
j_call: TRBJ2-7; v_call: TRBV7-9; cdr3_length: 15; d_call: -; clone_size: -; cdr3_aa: CASSLTGDSSYEQYF; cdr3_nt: TGTGCCAGCAGCTTAACTGGGGACTCCTCCTACGAGCAGTACTTC
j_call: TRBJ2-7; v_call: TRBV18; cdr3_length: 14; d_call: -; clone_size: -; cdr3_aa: CASSGPGNGYEQYF; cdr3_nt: TGTGCCAGCTCAGGCCCCGGGAACGGCTACGAGCAGTACTTC
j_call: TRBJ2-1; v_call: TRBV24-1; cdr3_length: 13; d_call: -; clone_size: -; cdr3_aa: CATSDIGWGEQFF; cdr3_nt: TGTGCCACCAGTGACATCGGGTGGGGTGAGCAGTTCTTC
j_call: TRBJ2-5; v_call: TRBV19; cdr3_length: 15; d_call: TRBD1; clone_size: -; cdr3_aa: CASSMGGQGRETQYF; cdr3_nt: TGTGCCAGTAGTATGGGGGGACAGGGGCGAGAGACCCAGTACTTC
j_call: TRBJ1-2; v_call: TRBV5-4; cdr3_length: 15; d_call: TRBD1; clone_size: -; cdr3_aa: CASSPGTENPYGYTF; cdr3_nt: TGTGCCAGCAGCCCCGGGACAGAGAACCCCTATGGCTACACCTTC
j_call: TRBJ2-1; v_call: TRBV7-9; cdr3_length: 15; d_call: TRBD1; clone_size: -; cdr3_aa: CASSLGQGNYNEQFF; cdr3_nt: TGTGCCAGCAGCTTAGGACAGGGGAATTACAATGAGCAGTTCTTC
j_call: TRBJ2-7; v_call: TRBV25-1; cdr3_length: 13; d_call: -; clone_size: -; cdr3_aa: CASSLGGPREQYF; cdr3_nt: TGTGCCAGCAGCCTGGGGGGCCCTCGCGAGCAGTACTTC
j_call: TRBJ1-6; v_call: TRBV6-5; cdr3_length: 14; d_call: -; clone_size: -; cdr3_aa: CASRQGADNSPLHF; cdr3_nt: TGTGCCAGCAGACAGGGCGCAGATAATTCACCCCTCCACTTT
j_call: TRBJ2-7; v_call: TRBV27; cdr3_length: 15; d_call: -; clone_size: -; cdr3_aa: CASSLRRGLPYEQYF; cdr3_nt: TGTGCCAGCAGTTTAAGGAGAGGACTACCCTACGAGCAGTACTTC
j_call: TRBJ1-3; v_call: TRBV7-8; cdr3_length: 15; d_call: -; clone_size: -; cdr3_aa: CASSLAGEAGNTIYF; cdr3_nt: TGTGCCAGCAGCTTAGCTGGGGAGGCTGGAAACACCATATATTTT
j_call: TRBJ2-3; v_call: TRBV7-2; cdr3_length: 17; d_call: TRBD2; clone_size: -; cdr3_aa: CASSLALTSGRSDTQYF; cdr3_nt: TGTGCCAGCAGCTTAGCGTTGACTAGCGGGAGGTCAGATACGCAGTATTTT
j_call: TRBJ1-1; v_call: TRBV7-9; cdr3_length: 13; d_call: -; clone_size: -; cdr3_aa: CASSLAAARATFF; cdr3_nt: TGTGCCAGCAGCTTAGCTGCGGCCAGGGCAACTTTCTTT
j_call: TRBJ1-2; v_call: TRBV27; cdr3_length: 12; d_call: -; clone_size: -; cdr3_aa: CASSFLGQGYTF; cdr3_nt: TGTGCCAGCAGTTTTTTGGGGCAAGGCTACACCTTC
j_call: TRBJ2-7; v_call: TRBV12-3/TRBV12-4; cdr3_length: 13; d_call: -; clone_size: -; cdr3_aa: CASSFDLAYEQYF; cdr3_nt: TGTGCCAGCAGTTTCGACTTAGCCTACGAGCAGTACTTC
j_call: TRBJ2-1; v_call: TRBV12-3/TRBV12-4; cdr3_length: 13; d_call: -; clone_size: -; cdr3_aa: CASSQGTYNEQFF; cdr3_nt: TGTGCCAGCAGCCAGGGGACCTACAATGAGCAGTTCTTC
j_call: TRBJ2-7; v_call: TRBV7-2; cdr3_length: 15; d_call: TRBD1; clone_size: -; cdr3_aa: CASSPDRALFYEQYF; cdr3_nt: TGTGCCAGCAGTCCTGACAGGGCCCTCTTCTACGAGCAGTACTTC
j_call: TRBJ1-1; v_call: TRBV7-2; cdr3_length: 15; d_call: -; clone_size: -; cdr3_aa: CASSPTWVGNTEAFF; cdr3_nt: TGTGCCAGCAGCCCGACATGGGTAGGGAACACTGAAGCTTTCTTT
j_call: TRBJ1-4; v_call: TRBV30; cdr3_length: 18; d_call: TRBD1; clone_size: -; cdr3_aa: CAWGDRGLTIATNEKLFF; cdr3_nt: TGTGCCTGGGGGGACAGGGGCCTCACAATAGCAACTAATGAAAAACTGTTTTTT
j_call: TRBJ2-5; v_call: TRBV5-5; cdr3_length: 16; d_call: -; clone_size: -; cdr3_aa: CASSSYTGAPQETQYF; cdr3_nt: TGTGCCAGCAGCTCATACACCGGGGCTCCTCAAGAGACCCAGTACTTC
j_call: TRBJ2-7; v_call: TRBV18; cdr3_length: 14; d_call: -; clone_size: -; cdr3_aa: CASSPGQNTYEQYF; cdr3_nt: TGTGCCAGCTCACCAGGACAAAATACTTACGAGCAGTACTTC
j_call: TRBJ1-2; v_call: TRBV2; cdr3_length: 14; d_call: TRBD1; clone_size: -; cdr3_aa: CASSEYRGFGGYTF; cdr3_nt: TGTGCCAGCAGTGAATACAGGGGGTTCGGTGGCTACACCTTC
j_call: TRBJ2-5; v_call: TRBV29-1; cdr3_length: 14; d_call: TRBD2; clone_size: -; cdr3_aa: CSVEVAGDGETQYF; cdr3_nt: TGCAGCGTTGAGGTAGCGGGAGATGGGGAGACCCAGTACTTC
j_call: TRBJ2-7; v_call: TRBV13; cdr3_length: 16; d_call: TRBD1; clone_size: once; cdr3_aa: CASSLGKVDRAYEQYF; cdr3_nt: TGTGCCAGCAGCCTGGGTAAGGTTGACAGGGCGTACGAGCAGTACTTC
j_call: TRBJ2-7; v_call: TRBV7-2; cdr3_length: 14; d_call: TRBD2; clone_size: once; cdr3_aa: CASSPSGALGEQYF; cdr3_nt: TGTGCCAGCAGCCCTAGCGGGGCTCTGGGCGAGCAGTACTTC
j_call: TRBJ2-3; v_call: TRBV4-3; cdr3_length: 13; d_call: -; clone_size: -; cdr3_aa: CASSQVLVGTQYF; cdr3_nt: TGCGCCAGCAGCCAAGTGCTAGTCGGTACGCAGTATTTT
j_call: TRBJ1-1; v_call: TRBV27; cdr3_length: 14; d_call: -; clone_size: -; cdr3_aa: CASSLSAGATEAFF; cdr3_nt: TGTGCCAGCAGTTTATCGGCAGGGGCCACTGAAGCTTTCTTT
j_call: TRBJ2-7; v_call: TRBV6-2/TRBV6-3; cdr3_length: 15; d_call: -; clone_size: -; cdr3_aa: CASSYSTMGIGEQYF; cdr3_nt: TGTGCCAGCAGTTACTCGACTATGGGGATCGGCGAGCAGTACTTC